This T cell receptor (beta chain) was observed in a study of CD8+CD57+ T cells in acquired aplastic anemia. Study overall: When averaged, DNA from sorted CD4+ and CD8+ cells came to 3 to 4 ug. Where healthy donors were concerned, CD4+ cells averaged approximately 11 million reads. Study-level points and caveats: The study found no significant CD8+ Simpson's diversity difference between patients and controls.

The template for TCR beta VDJ and CDR3 sequence profiling was genomic DNA. TCRdb redid the calling of the reads with MiXCR, one entry per CDR3 protein. The sample has 150,000 to 200,000 distinct CDR3 sequences; around 60% are singletons. As to this clonotype: What it recognizes is unknown.

This CDR3 spans 16 amino acids. Germline assignment: CDR1 SGHVS and CDR2 FNYEAQ. V shed 5 bases and J 2 bases; nucleotides not matched to a gene: 10. The sample consisted of sorted CD4+, CD8+, or CD8+CD57+ T cells (not recorded which) from PBMCs. The receptor was derived from a human donor in good health. This rearrangement joins TRBV7-6 to TRBJ2-7, with 9 bases that match TRBD1. Here the CDR3 DNA reads TGTGCCAGCAGCGCAGGACAGGGGTTCGACCCCTACGAGCAGTACTTC. It is translated as CASSAGQGFDPYEQYF.